These T cell receptor beta chains were read from a single sample in a study of cytotoxic CD8 clonotypes in ibrutinib-treated CLL. Only in-frame clones appear in the TCRdb table, and some are missing; sequencing was by immunoSEQ multiplex PCR. The repertoire consists of a few hundred thousand clones, with roughly 70% occurring once and the leading ten covering approximately 15%. Specimen: PBMCs, collected after 24 months of ibrutinib treatment. All receptors come from a human donor with chronic lymphocytic leukemia. The CDR3 runs from the conserved cysteine through the conserved F or W. The order of the fields is J gene, D gene, clone size, V gene, CDR3 DNA, CDR3 protein. The D gene is left open where the match is weak. Rows may omit the clone size; those that give it use once, few, many or a size class.

j_gene: TRBJ1-1
d_gene: TRBD1
abundance: .
v_gene: TRBV11-2
CDR3nt: TGTGCCAGCAGCTCCGTCCCGGGACAGGGGGCGAACACTGAAGCTTTCTTT
CDR3aa: CASSSVPGQGANTEAFF

j_gene: TRBJ2-7
d_gene: TRBD2
abundance: .
v_gene: TRBV5-5
CDR3nt: TGTGCCAGCAGCTTTAGAGCTGTGACGGGGGGCTACGAGCAGTACTTC
CDR3aa: CASSFRAVTGGYEQYF

j_gene: TRBJ2-2
d_gene: TRBD1
abundance: .
v_gene: TRBV11-3
CDR3nt: TGTGCCAGCAGCCGAGGGACAGGCACGCTGTTTTTT
CDR3aa: CASSRGTGTLFF

j_gene: TRBJ2-7
d_gene: TRBD1
abundance: .
v_gene: TRBV6-1
CDR3nt: TGTGCCAGCAGAAGACAGGGGGGGGCCGAGCAGTACTTC
CDR3aa: CASRRQGGAEQYF

j_gene: TRBJ2-1
d_gene: TRBD1
abundance: once
v_gene: TRBV6-6
CDR3nt: TGTGCCAGCAGTCGCAAGGACAGGGGGAACAATGAGCAGTTCTTC
CDR3aa: CASSRKDRGNNEQFF

j_gene: TRBJ2-3
d_gene: TRBD1
abundance: once
v_gene: TRBV6-5
CDR3nt: TGTGCCAGCACCCCACAGGGGGCGTCCGCAGATACGCAGTATTTT
CDR3aa: CASTPQGASADTQYF

j_gene: TRBJ2-1
d_gene: .
abundance: .
v_gene: TRBV2
CDR3nt: TGTGCCAGCAGTGAAGTTGGGGCAGGGTGGAATGAGCAGTTCTTC
CDR3aa: CASSEVGAGWNEQFF

j_gene: TRBJ1-5
d_gene: TRBD1
abundance: .
v_gene: TRBV7-9
CDR3nt: TGTGCCAGCAGCATGACAGGGGGCGCGGATCAGCCCCAGCATTTT
CDR3aa: CASSMTGGADQPQHF

j_gene: TRBJ1-1
d_gene: .
abundance: .
v_gene: TRBV5-1
CDR3nt: TGCGCCAGCAGCTTGGAGGGGGGTGAGAACACTGAAGCTTTCTTT
CDR3aa: CASSLEGGENTEAFF

j_gene: TRBJ1-5
d_gene: TRBD1
abundance: .
v_gene: TRBV29-1
CDR3nt: TGCAGCGTTGGACAGGGGGCCGATCGGCCCCAGCATTTT
CDR3aa: CSVGQGADRPQHF

j_gene: TRBJ2-1
d_gene: TRBD2
abundance: .
v_gene: TRBV2
CDR3nt: TGTGCCAGCAGTGGAATAGCGGGGAATGAGCAGTTCTTC
CDR3aa: CASSGIAGNEQFF

j_gene: TRBJ1-1
d_gene: .
abundance: .
v_gene: TRBV9
CDR3nt: TGTGCCAGCAGCGTAGCGAGTGGGAGCACTGAAGCTTTCTTT
CDR3aa: CASSVASGSTEAFF

j_gene: TRBJ2-5
d_gene: TRBD1
abundance: few
v_gene: TRBV5-1
CDR3nt: TGCGCCAGCAGCCGGGACAGCAGAGAGACCCAGTACTTC
CDR3aa: CASSRDSRETQYF

j_gene: TRBJ2-2
d_gene: .
abundance: .
v_gene: TRBV5-6
CDR3nt: TGTGCCAGCAGACCTGATCCAGCGAACACCGGGGAGCTGTTTTTT
CDR3aa: CASRPDPANTGELFF

j_gene: TRBJ2-1
d_gene: .
abundance: .
v_gene: TRBV9
CDR3nt: TGTGCCAGCAGCGCCAACAGCTACAATGAGCAGTTCTTC
CDR3aa: CASSANSYNEQFF

j_gene: TRBJ1-5
d_gene: .
abundance: .
v_gene: TRBV30
CDR3nt: TGTGCCTGGAGTGTATACAGCAATCAGCCCCAGCATTTT
CDR3aa: CAWSVYSNQPQHF

j_gene: TRBJ1-1
d_gene: .
abundance: .
v_gene: TRBV11-2
CDR3nt: TGTGCCAGCAGCCCATCCCAGGGCCAGAACACTGAAGCTTTCTTT
CDR3aa: CASSPSQGQNTEAFF

j_gene: TRBJ2-3
d_gene: TRBD2
abundance: .
v_gene: TRBV25-1
CDR3nt: TGTGCCAGCGGTCCCGGGGGGGGAGATACGCAGTATTTT
CDR3aa: CASGPGGGDTQYF

j_gene: TRBJ2-7
d_gene: TRBD1
abundance: .
v_gene: TRBV6-5
CDR3nt: TGTGCCAGCAGTTATTCACAGGGGACCTACGAGCAGTACTTC
CDR3aa: CASSYSQGTYEQYF

j_gene: TRBJ1-1
d_gene: .
abundance: few
v_gene: TRBV18
CDR3nt: TGTGCCAGCTCCCAAGAGAGTGTCACTGAAGCTTTCTTT
CDR3aa: CASSQESVTEAFF

j_gene: TRBJ1-5
d_gene: .
abundance: .
v_gene: TRBV5-5
CDR3nt: TGTGCCAGCAGCTTGGATGGCAGGGAAAAACAGCCCCAGCATTTT
CDR3aa: CASSLDGREKQPQHF

j_gene: TRBJ2-7
d_gene: .
abundance: .
v_gene: TRBV7-6
CDR3nt: TGTGCCAGCAGATTAGGGGGCGGGGGAACCTACGAGCAGTACTTC
CDR3aa: CASRLGGGGTYEQYF